This TCR beta chain was sequenced in a study of cytomegalovirus exposure and HLA in healthy donors. As concerns this clone: What it binds is not known.

Primers for the PCR totalled 60 Vbeta and 13 Jbeta. Libraries were prepared by immunoSEQ multiplex PCR; TCRdb keeps only in-frame clonotypes and omits some of them. The data show roughly 140,000 clones, approximately 81% seen once. All the people who gave samples were healthy bone marrow donors. General study results and limits: TCR beta chains numbering some 150 were designated cytomegalovirus-associated. Using a false discovery rate of 0.05, a later analysis showed that approximately 18,000 TCR beta sequences were associated with HLA alleles.

Between the trimmed V and J ends, which lost 5 bases and 3 bases, there was a span of 11 bases. The CDR3 has 13 amino acids. Germline V gives CDR1 LNHDA, CDR2 SQIVND (reference sequence). The chain employs TRBV19 and TRBJ2-7; D perhaps matches TRBD2 (5 bases). Source material: PBMCs. This TCR derives from a man younger than 30 in good health and CMV-seronegative. Written as DNA, the CDR3 is TGTGCCAGTAGTGGGGAGCGGTTCTACGAGCAGTACTTC. Translation: CASSGERFYEQYF.